Presented here are 21 T cell receptor beta chains from one specimen sequenced in a study of T cell responses to AZD1222 COVID-19 vaccine. Assay: immunoSEQ multiplex PCR; the TCRdb copy retains only in-frame clones and omits some. This table has 95,000 to 100,000 clones, approximately 90% appearing once. This specimen consisted of peripheral blood, obtained on day 0 of AZD1222 vaccination. The receptor source for this set is an adult in good health.

This clone was counted a few times. The genes are TRBV5-5 and TRBJ1-1; weak D call: TRBD1 (6 bases). Trimming took off 2 bases at V and 2 bases at J, with 25 bases between the two ends. Germline-derived CDR1 and CDR2 are SGHKS and YYEKEE (reference sequence). CDR3 length: 19 residues. The CDR3 is CASSFRSLINRTANTEAFF. CDR3 coding DNA: TGTGCCAGCAGCTTTCGGTCTCTCATTAACCGGACAGCCAACACTGAAGCTTTCTTT. Looking up the rest from reference TRBV5-5 and TRBJ1-1 gives the full variable domain: DAGVTQSPTHLIKTRGQQVTLRCSPISGHKSVSWYQQVLGQGPQFIFQYYEKEERGRGNFPDRFSARQFPNYSSELNVNALLLGDSALYLCASSFRSLINRTANTEAFFGQGTRLTVV.

This chain joins TRBV3-1 (or the pseudogene TRBV3-2) and TRBJ1-1, with D unclear. V was shortened by 1 base and J by 5 bases, with 5 bases between the two germline ends. The germline V gene encodes CDR1 LGHDT and CDR2 YNNKEL (reference sequence). CDR3 length equals 12 residues. The DNA of the CDR3 is TGTGCCAGCAGCCAAGGTAGGACTGAAGCTTTCTTT. It encodes CASSQGRTEAFF.

This rearrangement joins TRBV2 to TRBJ1-1, with D possibly matching TRBD1 (6 bases). CDR1 SNHLY and CDR2 FYNNEI come from the germline V gene. CDR3 length: 12 amino acids. V lost 11 bases to trimming and J lost 4 bases, with 14 bases between them. In nucleotides, the CDR3 is TGTGCCTCAGGGGCCCCGGGCACTGAAGCTTTCTTT. Its translation: CASGAPGTEAFF.

The chain employs TRBV5-6 and TRBJ1-4; no firm D call. Between the trimmed V and J ends, which lost 0 bases and 6 bases, there was a span of 6 bases. CDR1 is SGHDT, CDR2 YYEEEE, per germline. The CDR3 totals 13 residues. CDR3 DNA: TGTGCCAGCAGCTTGGAGGCCGATGAAAAACTGTTTTTT. This encodes CASSLEADEKLFF.

The chain carries TRBV5-6 and TRBJ1-3, with unresolved D. The CDR3 contains 13 residues. The V gene's germline CDR1 is SGHDT and CDR2 YYEEEE. V was trimmed by 3 bases and J by 0 bases, leaving 4 bases between them. The CDR3 spells CASSYTSGNTIYF. CDR3 nucleotides: TGTGCCAGCAGCTATACCTCTGGAAACACCATATATTTT.

The chain couples TRBV7-9 to TRBJ1-1, with D unclear. Trimming stripped 5 bases from V and 11 bases from J, with 15 bases between. The CDR3 consists of 12 residues. CDR1 SEHNR and CDR2 FQNEAQ come from the germline V gene (reference sequence). The CDR3 bases are TGTGCCAGCAGCCCCCCATGGGGAGAGGCTTTCTTT. It specifies CASSPPWGEAFF.

The CDR3 coding sequence is TGTGCCAGCAGTTTGACAGGGTCGGAGGGCTACACCTTC. Its protein is CASSLTGSEGYTF. This sequence joins TRBV6-5 and TRBJ1-2; 7 nucleotides line up with TRBD1. After removal of 4 bases from V and 8 bases from J, the junction contained 7 bases not matched to a gene. From germline, CDR1 is MNHEY and CDR2 SVGAGI. The CDR3 is made up of 13 amino acids.

The rearrangement uses TRBV28 and TRBJ1-2, with a weak D call TRBD1 (5 bases). The CDR3 totals 14 residues. The V end was cut by 5 bases, the J end by 7 bases, with 17 bases between. The V gene's germline CDR1 is MDHEN and CDR2 SYDVKM. The CDR3 is CASSTPGRAIGYTF. In nucleotides, the CDR3 is TGTGCCAGCAGTACGCCGGGACGGGCCATTGGCTACACCTTC.

The CDR3 DNA reads as TGTGCCAGCAGCAGCAGGGTGCACGAGCAGTACTTC. Protein product: CASSSRVHEQYF. The gene calls are TRBV7-8 and TRBJ2-7; D is possibly TRBD1 (5 bases). The V end was cut by 5 bases, the J end by 5 bases, with 10 bases between. This CDR3 spans 12 amino acids. Per the germline V gene, CDR1 is SGHVS and CDR2 is FQNEAQ. The full variable domain, in which reference TRBV7-8 and TRBJ2-7 provide the parts outside the CDR3, is GAGVSQSPRYKVAKRGQDVALRCDPISGHVSLFWYQQALGQGPEFLTYFQNEAQLDKSGLPSDRFFAERPEGSVSTLKIQRTQQEDSAVYLCASSSRVHEQYFGPGTRLTVT.

This chain joins TRBV3-1 (or the pseudogene TRBV3-2) and TRBJ1-1; the D is unclear. Deletions cut 4 bases from V and 5 bases from J, with 11 bases between. The CDR3 runs 13 residues. CDR1 LGHDT and CDR2 YNNKEL come from the germline V gene (reference sequence). Here the CDR3 reads CASSPLRRTEAFF. As DNA, the CDR3 is TGTGCCAGCAGCCCCCTCCGAAGGACTGAAGCTTTCTTT.

This clone was detected only once. This rearrangement joins TRBV28 to TRBJ1-2; possibly TRBD1 for D (5 bases). The CDR3 extends over 16 amino acids. The germline gives CDR1 MDHEN, CDR2 SYDVKM. Trimming removed 3 bases at V and 3 bases at J, with 17 bases between. The CDR3: CASSFFTRDRDYGYTF. The CDR3 bases are TGTGCCAGCAGTTTTTTTACGCGGGACCGGGACTATGGCTACACCTTC.

V usage is TRBV9 and J usage is TRBJ1-3, with D perhaps matching TRBD1 (5 bases). The length of the CDR3 is 15 residues. V lost 4 bases to trimming and J lost 8 bases, with 19 bases between them. CDR1 is SGDLS and CDR2 is YYNGEE in the germline V gene. DNA for the CDR3: TGTGCCAGCAGCAATAGACCGGGACCAAGGGACACCATATATTTT. It encodes CASSNRPGPRDTIYF.

Here the CDR3 reads CASSSPTDTQYF. In DNA, the CDR3 is TGTGCCAGCAGTTCTCCCACGGATACGCAGTATTTT. The chain recombines TRBV7-9 with TRBJ2-3; D is ambiguous. CDR1 and CDR2 from the germline V gene are SEHNR and FQNEAQ (reference sequence). The CDR3 consists of 12 residues. Between the trimmed V and J ends, which lost 6 bases and 6 bases, there was a span of 10 bases. Based on the CDR3 plus reference TRBV7-9 and TRBJ2-3, the full variable domain is DTGVSQNPRHKITKRGQNVTFRCDPISEHNRLYWYRQTLGQGPEFLTYFQNEAQLEKSRLLSDRFSAERPKGSFSTLEIQRTEQGDSAMYLCASSSPTDTQYFGPGTRLTVL.

The CDR3 reads CASSLRAGGGYTF. The CDR3 DNA is TGTGCCAGCAGTTTAAGGGCAGGGGGTGGCTACACCTTC. The chain has TRBV28 and TRBJ1-2, with 7 bases lining up with TRBD1. This CDR3 has 13 residues. V lost 2 bases to trimming and J lost 7 bases; unmatched junction nucleotides: 4. Germline V gene lookup returns CDR1 MDHEN and CDR2 SYDVKM.

This sequence joins TRBV7-2 and TRBJ1-1; D gene unclear. The germline gives CDR1 SGHTA, CDR2 FQGNSA. V lost 3 bases and J 2 bases, leaving 7 bases between the germline ends. The CDR3 spans 13 residues. Written as DNA, the CDR3 is TGTGCCAGCAGCTTCGCGGTCAACACTGAAGCTTTCTTT. Translating gives CASSFAVNTEAFF.

The chain is built from TRBV5-1 and TRBJ1-5, with D possibly TRBD1 on 5 matching bases. Germline V gene lookup returns CDR1 SGHRS and CDR2 YFSETQ. Trimming stripped 4 bases from V and 11 bases from J, with 22 bases between. This CDR3 spans 15 amino acids. The CDR3 reads CASSLQGLEGSAQHF. The CDR3 nucleotides read TGCGCCAGCAGCCTTCAGGGCCTCGAGGGTTCGGCCCAGCATTTT.

This rearrangement joins TRBV28 to TRBJ1-5, with D possibly TRBD1 on 5 matching bases. V was clipped by 8 bases and J by 9 bases, with 14 bases between them. The CDR3 is 12 amino acids. CDR1 and CDR2 (germline): MDHEN, SYDVKM. The CDR3: CASGTANRPQHF. As DNA, the CDR3 is TGTGCCAGCGGGACCGCCAACCGGCCCCAGCATTTT.

The chain has TRBV2 and TRBJ2-5, with 7 bases lining up with TRBD2. V dropped 2 bases and J dropped 10; count of bases not matched to a gene: 7. CDR3 length equals 13 residues. Germline-derived CDR1 and CDR2 are SNHLY and FYNNEI. The CDR3 protein is CASSERGGNDQYF. The CDR3 DNA sequence: TGTGCCAGCAGTGAAAGGGGAGGGAATGACCAGTACTTC.

CDR3 sequence reads: CASTNQVTQYF. The CDR3, as DNA: TGTGCCAGCACTAACCAGGTTACGCAGTATTTT. This chain links TRBV28 with TRBJ2-3; the D is unclear. The CDR3 totals 11 residues. V shed 7 bases and J shed 8 bases, with 10 bases lying between them. The germline V gene has CDR1 MDHEN and CDR2 SYDVKM.

The V and J genes are TRBV6-2 or TRBV6-3 and TRBJ1-5; unclear D gene. Germline CDR1 is MNHEY and CDR2 is SVGEGT. V gave up 6 bases and J gave up 0 bases, with 15 bases separating them. This CDR3 comprises 16 residues. In DNA, the CDR3 is TGTGCCAGCAGCCCTCAAGGATTTTATAGCAATCAGCCCCAGCATTTT. Its protein is CASSPQGFYSNQPQHF.

The V gene is TRBV5-1, the J gene TRBJ2-1; 8 nucleotides line up with TRBD1. This CDR3 has 15 residues. From germline, CDR1 is SGHRS and CDR2 YFSETQ. Unmatched junction bases numbered 11, after V lost 3 bases and J lost 9 bases. Here the CDR3 DNA reads TGCGCCAGCAGCTCGACAGGGGCCGTTTGGATTGAGCAGTTCTTC. It codes for CASSSTGAVWIEQFF. Drawing the rest from reference TRBV5-1 and TRBJ2-1, the complete variable domain is KAGVTQTPRYLIKTRGQQVTLSCSPISGHRSVSWYQQTPGQGLQFLFEYFSETQRNKGNFPGRFSGRQFSNSRSEMNVSTLELGDSALYLCASSSTGAVWIEQFFGPGTRLTVL.